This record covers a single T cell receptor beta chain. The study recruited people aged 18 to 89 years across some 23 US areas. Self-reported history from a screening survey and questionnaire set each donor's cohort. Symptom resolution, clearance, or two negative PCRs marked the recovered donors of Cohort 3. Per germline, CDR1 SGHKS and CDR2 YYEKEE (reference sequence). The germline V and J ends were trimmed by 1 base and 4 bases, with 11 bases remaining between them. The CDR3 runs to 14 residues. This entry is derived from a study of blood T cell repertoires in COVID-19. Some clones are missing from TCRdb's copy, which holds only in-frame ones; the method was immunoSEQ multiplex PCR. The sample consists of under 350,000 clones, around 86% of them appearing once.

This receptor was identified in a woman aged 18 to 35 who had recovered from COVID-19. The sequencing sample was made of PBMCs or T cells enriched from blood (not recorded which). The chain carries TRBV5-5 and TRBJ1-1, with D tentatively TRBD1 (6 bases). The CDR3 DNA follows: TGTGCCAGCAGCTTGTACAGGGAAGGCACTGAAGCTTTCTTT. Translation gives CASSLYREGTEAFF.